This T cell receptor beta chain came from a study of CD8 T cells in ankylosing spondylitis. Study outcomes and limitations: Ankylosing spondylitis blood seemed to carry a telltale TCR beta motif made of under 10 highly homologous variants.

Germline V gene data show CDR1 as DFQATT and CDR2 as SNEGSKA (reference sequence). Unmatched junction bases numbered 12, after V lost 3 bases and J lost 4 bases. This CDR3 is built from 16 residues. TCRdb redid the calling of the 5' RACE reads with MiXCR, one entry per CDR3 protein. In the table there are 130,000 or so distinct CDR3 sequences, roughly an eighth of which are singletons. This clonotype was seen ten or more times. The antigen is not known. The sequenced material came from blood, either unsorted or a sorted T cell fraction (not recorded which). The clonotype originates from a female donor with ankylosing spondylitis or in good health (not recorded which). The V and J genes are TRBV20-1 and TRBJ1-2; 9 bases align to TRBD1. The CDR3 sequence is CSARMGTGGAGYGYTF. The CDR3 coding sequence is TGCAGTGCTAGGATGGGTACAGGGGGCGCTGGCTATGGCTACACCTTC.